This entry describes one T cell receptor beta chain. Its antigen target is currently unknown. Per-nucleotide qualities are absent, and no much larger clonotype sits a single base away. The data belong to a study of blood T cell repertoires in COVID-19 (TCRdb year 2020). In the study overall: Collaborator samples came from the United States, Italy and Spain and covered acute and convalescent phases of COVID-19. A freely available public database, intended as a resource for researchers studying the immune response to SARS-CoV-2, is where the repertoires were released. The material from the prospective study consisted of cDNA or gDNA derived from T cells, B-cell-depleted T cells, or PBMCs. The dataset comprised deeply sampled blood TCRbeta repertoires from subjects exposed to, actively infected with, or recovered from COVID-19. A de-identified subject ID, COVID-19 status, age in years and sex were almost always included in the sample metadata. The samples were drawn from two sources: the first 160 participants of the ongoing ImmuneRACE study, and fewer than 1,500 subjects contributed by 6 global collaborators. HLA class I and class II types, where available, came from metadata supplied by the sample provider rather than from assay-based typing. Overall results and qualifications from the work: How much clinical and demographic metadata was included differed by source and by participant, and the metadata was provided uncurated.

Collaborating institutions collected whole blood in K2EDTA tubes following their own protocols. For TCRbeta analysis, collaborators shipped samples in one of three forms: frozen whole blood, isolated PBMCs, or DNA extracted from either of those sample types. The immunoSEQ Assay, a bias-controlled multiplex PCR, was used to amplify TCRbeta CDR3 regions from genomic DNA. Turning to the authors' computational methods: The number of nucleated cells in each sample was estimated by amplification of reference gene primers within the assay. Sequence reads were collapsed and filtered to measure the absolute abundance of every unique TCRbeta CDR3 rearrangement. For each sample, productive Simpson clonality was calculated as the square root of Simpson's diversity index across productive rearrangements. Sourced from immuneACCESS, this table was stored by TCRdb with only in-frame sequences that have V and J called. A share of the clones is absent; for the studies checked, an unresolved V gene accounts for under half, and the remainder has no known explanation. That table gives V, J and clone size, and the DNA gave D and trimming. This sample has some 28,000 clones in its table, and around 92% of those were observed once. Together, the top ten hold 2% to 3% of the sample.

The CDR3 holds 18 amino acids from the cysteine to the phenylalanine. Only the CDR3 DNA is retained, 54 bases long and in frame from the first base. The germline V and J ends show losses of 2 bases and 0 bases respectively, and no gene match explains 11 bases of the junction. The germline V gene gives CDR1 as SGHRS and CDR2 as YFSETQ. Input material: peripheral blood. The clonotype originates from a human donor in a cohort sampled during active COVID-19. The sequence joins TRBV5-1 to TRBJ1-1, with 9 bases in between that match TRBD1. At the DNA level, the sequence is TGCGCCAGCAGCTTACGTCCCGGGACAGGGACCATGAACACTGAAGCTTTCTTT. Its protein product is CASSLRPGTGTMNTEAFF.